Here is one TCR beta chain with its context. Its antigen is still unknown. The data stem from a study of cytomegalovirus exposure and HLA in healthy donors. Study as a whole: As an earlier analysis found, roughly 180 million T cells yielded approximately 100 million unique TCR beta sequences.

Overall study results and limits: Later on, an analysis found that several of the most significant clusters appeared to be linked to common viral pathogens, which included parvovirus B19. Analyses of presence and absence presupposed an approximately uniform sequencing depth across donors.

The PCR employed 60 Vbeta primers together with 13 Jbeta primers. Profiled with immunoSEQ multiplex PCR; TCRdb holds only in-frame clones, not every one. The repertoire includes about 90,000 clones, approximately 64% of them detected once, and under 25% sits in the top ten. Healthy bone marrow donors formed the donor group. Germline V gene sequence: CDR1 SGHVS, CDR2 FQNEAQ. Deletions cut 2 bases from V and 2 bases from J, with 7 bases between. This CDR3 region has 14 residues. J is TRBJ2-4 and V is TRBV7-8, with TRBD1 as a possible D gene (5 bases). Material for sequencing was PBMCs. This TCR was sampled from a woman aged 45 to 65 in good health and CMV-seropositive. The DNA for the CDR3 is TGTGCCAGCAGCTTATGGGGCCCCAAAAACATTCAGTACTTC. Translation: CASSLWGPKNIQYF.